Listed below are T cell receptor beta chains from one sample, sequenced in a study of OX40 agonist ivuxolimab in advanced cancers. TCRdb's table, derived via immunoSEQ multiplex PCR, lists solely in-frame clones and lacks some. The repertoire holds roughly 71,000 clones, 70% to 85% seen once, with under 2% in the top ten. Here the sequenced sample was CD4+ or CD8+ T cells sorted from blood, taken in a trial of the OX40 agonist ivuxolimab. All receptors derive from an adult with an advanced solid tumor such as melanoma, head and neck, liver or kidney cancer. The CDR3 runs from the conserved cysteine through the conserved F or W. The D gene is left open where the match is weak. Part of the rows lack a size; the others show once, few, many or a class for expanded clones.

-,TRBV18,TRBD1,TRBJ2-2,15,TGTGCCAGCTCACCACGCACAGGGGATCCCGGGGAGCTGTTTTTT,CASSPRTGDPGELFF
-,TRBV6-1,-,TRBJ2-3,13,TGTGCCAGCAGATGGGACGAGGGAGGTACGCAGTATTTT,CASRWDEGGTQYF
-,TRBV27,TRBD1,TRBJ2-7,15,TGTGCCAGCAGACCCTCCCGGGACAGGGTCTACGAGCAGTACTTC,CASRPSRDRVYEQYF
-,TRBV21-1,-,TRBJ2-1,20,TGTGCCAGCAGCAAAGTAAGGGGGCAGAAAGCTAGCGGTGGCTACAATGAGCAGTTCTTC,CASSKVRGQKASGGYNEQFF
-,TRBV6-1,TRBD2,TRBJ2-7,16,TGTGCCAGCAGTGAAGGCGGGACAAGCGGGAGGCGCGAGCAGTACTTC,CASSEGGTSGRREQYF
-,TRBV4-3,TRBD1,TRBJ2-1,12,TGCGCCAGCAGCTATGACAGGGGTGAGCAGTTCTTC,CASSYDRGEQFF
-,TRBV29-1,-,TRBJ2-3,12,TGCAGCGTTGTGCCTGGCACAGATACGCAGTATTTT,CSVVPGTDTQYF
-,TRBV28,TRBD2,TRBJ2-1,14,TGTGCCAGCAGTTTCCGGGACTACCTCAATGAGCAGTTCTTC,CASSFRDYLNEQFF
-,TRBV18,TRBD1,TRBJ1-1,15,TGTGCCAGCTCACCGCTCCGGGACAGGGGCACTGAAGCTTTCTTT,CASSPLRDRGTEAFF
-,TRBV7-8,-,TRBJ2-1,15,TGTGCCAGCAGCGCCTACCAGCACTCCTACAATGAGCAGTTCTTC,CASSAYQHSYNEQFF
-,TRBV15,-,TRBJ1-3,17,TGTGCCACCAGCAGAGATTTACCAGGTTTGGTCGTTGACACCATATATTTT,CATSRDLPGLVVDTIYF
few,TRBV11-1,-,TRBJ1-5,15,TGTGCCAGCAGCTTAGACGCCAATAGCAATCAGCCCCAGCATTTT,CASSLDANSNQPQHF
-,TRBV4-3,-,TRBJ2-3,11,TGCGCCAGCAGCAGGGCAGATACGCAGTATTTT,CASSRADTQYF
-,TRBV11-2,-,TRBJ2-5,16,TGTGCCAGCAGCTTAGCTCACGGGAGAAAGGGAGAGACCCAGTACTTC,CASSLAHGRKGETQYF
-,TRBV7-9,-,TRBJ1-2,14,TGTGCCAGCAGCACCGGGACTTTAAACTATGGCTACACCTTC,CASSTGTLNYGYTF
-,TRBV5-1,-,TRBJ2-2,16,TGCGCCAGCAGCTTCTCACTAGAGGCGAACACCGGGGAGCTGTTTTTT,CASSFSLEANTGELFF
-,TRBV7-2,TRBD2,TRBJ2-7,14,TGTGCCAGCAGCCCCACTAGCGCGTCCTACGAGCAGTACTTC,CASSPTSASYEQYF
-,TRBV28,-,TRBJ2-2,13,TGTGCCAGCAGAGGCGACGCCACCGGGGAGCTGTTTTTT,CASRGDATGELFF
-,TRBV30,TRBD1,TRBJ1-4,14,TGTGCCTGGAATCGTGGACAGGGCTTTGAAGAACTGTTTTTT,CAWNRGQGFEELFF
-,TRBV11-3,-,TRBJ2-3,13,TGTGCCAGCAGCCCTCCTAGCACAGATACGCAGTATTTT,CASSPPSTDTQYF
-,TRBV6-6,-,TRBJ2-2,15,TGTGCCAGCAGCAGAAGGGGGGCGGACACCGGGGAGCTGTTTTTT,CASSRRGADTGELFF
-,TRBV7-9,-,TRBJ2-1,15,TGTGCCAGCAGCCCCCGGGCGGACCCCAACAATGAGCAGTTCTTC,CASSPRADPNNEQFF
-,TRBV29-1,-,TRBJ1-2,12,TGCAGCGTTGCCCCTACTAACTATGGCTACACCTTC,CSVAPTNYGYTF
-,TRBV7-8,-,TRBJ1-2,15,TGTGCCAGCAGCTCGCCCCGAACAATCCGGTCGGGCTACACCTTC,CASSSPRTIRSGYTF
-,TRBV12-5,TRBD1,TRBJ2-2,16,TGTGCTAGTGGTACAGCTCAGGGGGCCGGCACCGGGGAGCTGTTTTTT,CASGTAQGAGTGELFF
once,TRBV11-2,TRBD2,TRBJ2-2,15,TGTGCCAGCAGGGGACTAGCGGCGAACACCGGGGAGCTGTTTTTT,CASRGLAANTGELFF
-,TRBV5-4,TRBD2,TRBJ2-3,16,TGTGCCAGCAGCCTGGGACTAGCGGATAACACAGATACGCAGTATTTT,CASSLGLADNTDTQYF
few,TRBV2,TRBD2,TRBJ2-3,17,TGTGCTTCGGCAGGCGTAGCGGGAGGGCTGCGCACAGATACGCAGTATTTT,CASAGVAGGLRTDTQYF
-,TRBV5-5,-,TRBJ2-7,16,TGTGCCAGCAGCTTGGTAGGGGGACGGGGCTTGAGGGAGCAGTACTTC,CASSLVGGRGLREQYF
-,TRBV7-2,-,TRBJ1-6,16,TGTGCCAGCAGCTTGCAACCGCAGGGTGATAATTCACCCCTCCACTTT,CASSLQPQGDNSPLHF
-,TRBV19,TRBD1,TRBJ1-4,15,TGTGCCAGTAGGAGGCGAACAGGGGGCAATGAAAAACTGTTTTTT,CASRRRTGGNEKLFF
-,TRBV19,-,TRBJ2-1,16,TGTGCCAGTAGTATAGATCTTGGGCTCTCCTACAATGAGCAGTTCTTC,CASSIDLGLSYNEQFF
-,TRBV7-2,TRBD1,TRBJ2-6,18,TGTGCCAGCAGCGGAACCCGGGACAGGGCCTCTGGGGCCAACGTCCTGACTTTC,CASSGTRDRASGANVLTF
-,TRBV9,TRBD1,TRBJ1-3,18,TGTGCCAGCAGCGTAGGCGTGAGGACAGGGGGCGCGGGAAACACCATATATTTT,CASSVGVRTGGAGNTIYF
-,TRBV6-5,TRBD2,TRBJ2-5,13,TGTGCCAGCGCGGGAGGGCCCCAAGAGACCCAGTACTTC,CASAGGPQETQYF
-,TRBV9,-,TRBJ2-3,14,TGTGCCAGCAGCGTAGAGAGCGTCAGAGATACGCAGTATTTT,CASSVESVRDTQYF
-,TRBV5-1,TRBD1,TRBJ1-4,13,TGCGCCAGCAGCTTCGACAGGGCTGAAAAACTGTTTTTT,CASSFDRAEKLFF
-,TRBV7-6,-,TRBJ2-7,14,TGTGCCAGCAGCTCGGGTGGGCACTCCTACGAGCAGTACTTC,CASSSGGHSYEQYF
few,TRBV4-2,TRBD1,TRBJ1-4,12,TGTGCCAGCAGCCAAAGGGACAGCTCCTTGTTTTTT,CASSQRDSSLFF
few,TRBV19,-,TRBJ1-3,18,TGTGCCAGTAGTATGGCCAGGAGTTACTTCTCATCTGGAAACACCATATATTTT,CASSMARSYFSSGNTIYF
-,TRBV5-1,-,TRBJ1-1,13,TGCGCCAGCAGCTTGCGGGGGGGCACTGAAGCTTTCTTT,CASSLRGGTEAFF
-,TRBV14,-,TRBJ2-3,17,TGTGCCAGCAGCCAAGATCGGGCAGGGACGTACACAGATACGCAGTATTTT,CASSQDRAGTYTDTQYF
-,TRBV27,TRBD2,TRBJ2-2,15,TGTGCCAGCAGTTTAAATTGGGGGGGGGCCGGGGAGCTGTTTTTT,CASSLNWGGAGELFF
-,TRBV4-1,-,TRBJ1-4,15,TGCGCCAGCAGCTTGAGTTGGGCAACTAATGAAAAACTGTTTTTT,CASSLSWATNEKLFF
-,TRBV11-2,-,TRBJ2-1,13,TGTGCCAGCAGCCCTGGACCATCCAATGAGCAGTTCTTC,CASSPGPSNEQFF
once,TRBV30,-,TRBJ2-5,16,TGTGCCTGGAGTGCGCCCCTCCCCGGGGCTAGGGAGACCCAGTACTTC,CAWSAPLPGARETQYF
-,TRBV5-6,-,TRBJ2-1,12,TGTGCCAGCAGCTTGGTAGACATAGAGCAGTTCTTC,CASSLVDIEQFF
-,TRBV5-1,-,TRBJ1-4,13,TGCGCCAGCAGCCCCACTACCGATGGAAAACTGTTTTTT,CASSPTTDGKLFF
-,TRBV11-3,TRBD1,TRBJ2-7,14,TGTGCCAGCAGCCCTGGGACAGGGTCCTACGAGCAGTACTTC,CASSPGTGSYEQYF
-,TRBV5-1,-,TRBJ1-1,14,TGCGCCAGCAGTAACGGGGACCTTCGCACTGAAGCTTTCTTT,CASSNGDLRTEAFF
-,TRBV29-1,-,TRBJ1-2,13,TGCAGCGTTGAAATAGGGGGAGTCTATGGCTACACCTTC,CSVEIGGVYGYTF
-,TRBV7-2,TRBD1,TRBJ1-5,14,TGTGCCAGCAGCTCCCAACAGGGGAATCAGCCCCAGCATTTT,CASSSQQGNQPQHF
-,TRBV4-2,TRBD1,TRBJ1-2,16,TGTGCCAGCAGCCTGCGGGGACAGCTCCCGAACTATGGCTACACCTTC,CASSLRGQLPNYGYTF
-,TRBV27,TRBD2,TRBJ2-1,16,TGTGCCAGCAGTTTATTGACGGGAGGGCCGGTCTATGAGCAGTTCTTC,CASSLLTGGPVYEQFF
-,TRBV4-3,TRBD1,TRBJ2-3,15,TGCGCCAGCAGCCTAGAAGACAGGGGCCCAGATACGCAGTATTTT,CASSLEDRGPDTQYF
-,TRBV28,TRBD2,TRBJ2-7,14,TGTGCCAGCAGCCCGACTAGCGCGATCTACGAGCAGTACTTC,CASSPTSAIYEQYF
-,TRBV19,TRBD2,TRBJ2-3,12,TGTGCCAGCGGGTTAGCGGGGAATACGCAGTATTTT,CASGLAGNTQYF
-,TRBV6-1,-,TRBJ1-2,15,TGTGCCAGCAGTGTAGGGCCCGGACAGCCATATGGCTACACCTTC,CASSVGPGQPYGYTF